This T cell receptor (beta chain) was retrieved from a study of blood T cell repertoires in COVID-19. Across the whole study: COVID-19 samples, acute and convalescent, were from the United States, Italy and Spain. Nucleic acid was either cDNA or gDNA, and it came from T cells, B-cell-depleted T cells, or PBMCs.

In the authors' methods: Estimated nucleated cell counts came from reference gene primer amplification. Here immunoSEQ multiplex PCR was the method, and the copy in TCRdb shows in-frame clones only, minus some. The V and J calls and clone size are taken from that table; D and trimming were inferred from the DNA. Of roughly 440,000 clones listed, more than 70% are singletons. V was cut by 7 bases and J by 3 bases, with 16 bases left in between. Germline CDR1 is SNHLY and CDR2 is FYNNEI. The CDR3 spans 14 residues. Seattle patients were enrolled during active infection and followed longitudinally. This TCR was sampled from a woman aged 45 to 65 with COVID-19, enrolled during active disease. The chain joins TRBV2 to TRBJ2-7; D is undetermined. Specimen: peripheral blood. For the CDR3, the DNA is TGTGCCAGCACCTCTAGGTCACCAATCTACGAGCAGTACTTC. Amino acid sequence: CASTSRSPIYEQYF.